Below are 11 T cell receptor beta chains sequenced from a single sample in a study of cytomegalovirus exposure and HLA in healthy donors. Vbeta (60) and Jbeta (13) primers were used in the PCR. Assay: immunoSEQ multiplex PCR; the TCRdb copy retains only in-frame clones and omits some. The table lists more than 200,000 clones, about 70% of them singletons. Sequencing was performed on PBMCs. The receptor source for this set is a middle-aged man in good health and CMV-seropositive.

The chain has TRBV7-9 and TRBJ1-1; D is perhaps TRBD1 (6 bases). This CDR3 is built from 15 residues. The V end lost 4 bases, the J end lost 3 bases, and 15 bases lay between the germline ends. Germline V CDR1 and CDR2: SEHNR, FQNEAQ (reference sequence). CDR3: CASSSPSTGDTEAFF. Written as DNA, the CDR3 is TGTGCCAGCAGCTCCCCATCGACAGGAGACACTGAAGCTTTCTTT. The full variable domain, with the rest looked up from reference TRBV7-9 and TRBJ1-1, is DTGVSQNPRHKITKRGQNVTFRCDPISEHNRLYWYRQTLGQGPEFLTYFQNEAQLEKSRLLSDRFSAERPKGSFSTLEIQRTEQGDSAMYLCASSSPSTGDTEAFFGQGTRLTVV.

This chain uses TRBV7-9 with TRBJ1-1; D may be TRBD1 (5 bases). Germline CDR1 is SEHNR and CDR2 is FQNEAQ (reference sequence). V gave up 5 bases and J gave up 0 bases, with 13 bases separating them. There are 15 residues in the CDR3. CDR3 sequence (DNA): TGTGCCAGCAGCCCAACGGACAACTTGAACACTGAAGCTTTCTTT. It is translated as CASSPTDNLNTEAFF. Variable domain in full (rest from reference TRBV7-9 and TRBJ1-1): DTGVSQNPRHKITKRGQNVTFRCDPISEHNRLYWYRQTLGQGPEFLTYFQNEAQLEKSRLLSDRFSAERPKGSFSTLEIQRTEQGDSAMYLCASSPTDNLNTEAFFGQGTRLTVV.

V usage is TRBV6-5 and J usage is TRBJ1-1; weak D call: TRBD1 (5 bases). Germline CDR1 reads MNHEY; CDR2 reads SVGAGI. With 4 bases removed from V and 6 bases from J, the gap between germline ends came to 12 bases. The CDR3 length is 13 residues. This chain's CDR3 is CASSSQGFSEAFF. For the CDR3, the DNA is TGTGCCAGCAGTTCGCAGGGTTTCTCTGAAGCTTTCTTT.

The chain couples TRBV29-1 to TRBJ1-2; maybe TRBD1 (5 bases). The CDR3 spans 13 residues. V was clipped by 1 base and J by 2 bases, with 8 bases between them. Germline V gene lookup returns CDR1 SQVTM and CDR2 ANQGSEA. The CDR3 DNA follows: TGCAGCGTTGAAGCAGGGTCAAACTATGGCTACACCTTC. Its protein is CSVEAGSNYGYTF.

The chain recombines TRBV19 with TRBJ1-5; possible D gene TRBD1, 5 bases. Per germline, CDR1 LNHDA and CDR2 SQIVND (reference sequence). Trimming left V 1 base short and J 5 bases short, with 12 bases between. CDR3 size: 15 residues. The CDR3 sequence is CASSIGGSGDQPQHF. The CDR3, as DNA: TGTGCCAGTAGTATAGGGGGTTCGGGGGATCAGCCCCAGCATTTT. Complete variable domain (other parts from reference TRBV19 and TRBJ1-5): DGGITQSPKYLFRKEGQNVTLSCEQNLNHDAMYWYRQDPGQGLRLIYYSQIVNDFQKGDIAEGYSVSREKKESFPLTVTSAQKNPTAFYLCASSIGGSGDQPQHFGDGTRLSIL.

The chain links TRBV4-1 to TRBJ1-6; D is unclear. The CDR3 loop spans 15 amino acids. Trimming removed 0 bases at V and 9 bases at J, with 12 bases between. Looked up from germline, CDR1 is MGHRA and CDR2 is YSYEKL. CDR3: CASSQDLRAGSPLHF. In nucleotides, the CDR3 is TGCGCCAGCAGCCAAGATTTGAGGGCAGGTTCACCCCTCCACTTT.

This chain connects TRBV4-2 to TRBJ1-2; 7 bases line up with TRBD1. Per the germline V gene, CDR1 is LGHNA and CDR2 is YNFKEQ. V lost 2 bases to trimming and J lost 3 bases; unmatched junction nucleotides: 9. This CDR3 has 16 residues. The chain's CDR3 is CASSQSAGGSDYGYTF. CDR3 DNA sequence: TGTGCCAGCAGCCAATCGGCAGGGGGTTCGGACTATGGCTACACCTTC.

CDR3 bases: TGTGCCAGCACCTATCAGGCGGGCCGTCGTGGCACAGATACGCAGTATTTT. Amino acids: CASTYQAGRRGTDTQYF. The chain couples TRBV27 to TRBJ2-3, with D perhaps matching TRBD2 (5 bases). CDR3 size: 17 residues. Deletions cut 7 bases from V and 1 base from J, with 21 bases between. The germline gives CDR1 MNHEY, CDR2 SMNVEV (reference sequence).

The genes are TRBV11-2 and TRBJ1-5; D is unclear. The germline V and J ends were trimmed by 0 bases and 2 bases, with 14 bases remaining between them. The CDR3 consists of 17 residues. Germline V lookup: CDR1 SGHAT, CDR2 FQNNGV. The CDR3 sequence is CASSLDQSGGRNQPQHF. The DNA of the CDR3 is TGTGCCAGCAGCTTAGACCAGTCCGGAGGGCGCAATCAGCCCCAGCATTTT.

V gene TRBV2 combines with J gene TRBJ2-3; possibly TRBD1 for D (5 bases). The CDR3 totals 14 residues. CDR1 SNHLY and CDR2 FYNNEI come from the germline V gene. Trimming stripped 3 bases from V and 9 bases from J, with 16 bases between. The CDR3 is CASSDGVGARTQYF. For the CDR3, the DNA is TGTGCCAGCAGTGACGGCGTAGGGGCCAGAACGCAGTATTTT.

The chain links TRBV6-1 to TRBJ2-7; D gene uncertain. With 1 base removed from V and 0 bases from J, the gap between germline ends came to 7 bases. The CDR3 runs to 14 residues. Looked up from germline, CDR1 is MNHNS and CDR2 is SASEGT. CDR3 sequence: CASSEVLLSYEQYF. CDR3 sequence (DNA): TGTGCCAGCAGTGAAGTACTTCTCTCCTACGAGCAGTACTTC.